This T cell receptor (beta chain) was captured in a study of metastatic and nonmetastatic thyroid tumors. Not a single patient had been given any form of treatment at any point before undergoing thyroid surgery. TCRdb re-called the PCR reads through MiXCR. The sample shows about 17,000 clones, about 28% of them seen only once. Sequencing was performed on tumor tissue. The receptor comes from a female donor with papillary thyroid cancer or a benign thyroid nodule (not recorded which). Some clones in this sample may be carry-over from other donors' samples.

The CDR3, as DNA: TGTGCCAGCAGCTTAGACTACAGTAATTCACCCCTCCACTTT. This gives the protein CASSLDYSNSPLHF. The rearrangement uses TRBV11-2 and TRBJ1-6; D not certain. V was trimmed by 0 bases and J by 6 bases, leaving 6 bases between them. CDR1 and CDR2 (germline): SGHAT, FQNNGV. The CDR3 consists of 14 residues.